The next 25 T cell receptor beta chains were all read from a single sample in a study of T cells in Graves' hyperthyroidism and ophthalmopathy. What was amplified from RNA transcripts were TCR beta CDR3 regions. TCR CDR3 regions were first amplified by RT-PCR with HTBI primers. TCRdb processed the multiplex PCR reads anew with MiXCR; each CDR3 protein has one entry. Here the sample spans around 350,000 distinct CDR3 sequences, 20% to 25% being singletons. The sequencing input was blood. The receptors derive from a man aged 50-59 years with Graves' hyperthyroidism.

The table lists this clonotype with many counts. The rearrangement joins TRBV2 to TRBJ2-7; D not certain. The CDR3 runs to 14 residues. Germline V gene lookup returns CDR1 SNHLY and CDR2 FYNNEI. With 5 bases removed from V and 1 base from J, the gap between germline ends came to 12 bases. CDR3 sequence (DNA): TGTGCCAGCAGTATCCGGGTCCGTTCCTACGAGCAGTACTTC. Amino acid sequence: CASSIRVRSYEQYF.

The genes are TRBV20-1 and TRBJ2-3, with unresolved D. The germline CDR1 and CDR2 sequences are DFQATT and SNEGSKA (reference sequence). With 0 bases removed from V and 3 bases from J, the gap between germline ends came to 7 bases. This CDR3 contains 13 residues. The CDR3 loop reads CSARDQHTDTQYF. The CDR3 coding sequence is TGCAGTGCTAGAGACCAGCATACAGATACGCAGTATTTT.

This clonotype was observed a handful of times. The gene calls are TRBV7-4 and TRBJ2-1, with 7 bases that match TRBD2. Germline V gives CDR1 SGHVT, CDR2 SQSDAQ. The V gene end was trimmed by 2 bases and the J gene end by 6 bases; junction bases not matched to a gene: 4. The CDR3 is made up of 14 amino acids. CDR3 sequence reads: CASSLKRECNEQFF. The CDR3 nucleotides are TGTGCCAGCAGCTTAAAGCGGGAATGCAATGAGCAGTTCTTC.

This chain joins TRBV20-1 and TRBJ2-1, with 7 bases lining up with TRBD1. V was clipped by 0 bases and J by 0 bases; unmatched bases: 5. Germline V lookup: CDR1 DFQATT, CDR2 SNEGSKA (reference sequence). This CDR3 comprises 16 residues. CDR3 sequence reads: CSARDQGQSSYNEQFF. CDR3 in DNA: TGCAGTGCTAGAGATCAGGGACAGAGCTCCTACAATGAGCAGTTCTTC.

This clonotype has a handful of counts. The CDR3 DNA reads TGTGCCAGCAGCGTAGGGCGCGGGTACCAAGAGACCCAGTACTTC. This encodes CASSVGRGYQETQYF. V is TRBV9 and J is TRBJ2-5, with D possibly TRBD2 on 5 matching bases. V was pared by 0 bases and J by 0 bases, with 9 bases between. Per the germline V gene, CDR1 is SGDLS and CDR2 is YYNGEE. The CDR3 spans 15 residues.

This clonotype has just a few counts. J is TRBJ2-5 and V is TRBV6-2 or TRBV6-3; 8 bases agree with TRBD2. J was trimmed by 9 bases and V by 4 bases; bases with no gene match: 7. This CDR3 region has 13 residues. Germline V CDR1 and CDR2: MNHEY, SVGEGT. The DNA of the CDR3 is TGTGCCAGCAGTTCTCCCGGGACTAGATCCCAGTACTTC. This sequence encodes CASSSPGTRSQYF.

There are many counts of this clonotype. This chain joins TRBV6-4 and TRBJ2-3, with D tentatively TRBD1 (5 bases). There are 16 residues in the CDR3. From germline, CDR1 is MRHNA and CDR2 SNTAGT. The V and J ends lost 2 bases and 0 bases respectively, with 12 bases between them. The CDR3 coding sequence is TGTGCCAGCAGTGACCGTCCGGCAGGGAGCACAGATACGCAGTATTTT. It translates to CASSDRPAGSTDTQYF.

The chain couples TRBV10-3 to TRBJ2-5, with D possibly matching TRBD1 (5 bases). This CDR3 has 15 amino acids. V was cut by 8 bases and J by 2 bases, with 18 bases left in between. Germline V gene data show CDR1 as ENHRY and CDR2 as SYGVKD. CDR3 residues: CAIGPGRQSQETQYF. The CDR3 DNA sequence: TGTGCCATCGGACCGGGTAGACAGTCACAAGAGACCCAGTACTTC.

The rearrangement uses TRBV5-1 and TRBJ2-1, with D possibly matching TRBD1 (6 bases). This CDR3 spans 17 amino acids. Germline CDR1 SGHRS, CDR2 YFSETQ. Trimming stripped 0 bases from V and 0 bases from J, with 13 bases between. The CDR3 DNA reads TGCGCCAGCAGCTTGGCCCAGGGGCTGAGCTCCTACAATGAGCAGTTCTTC. This translates into CASSLAQGLSSYNEQFF.

J is TRBJ2-7 and V is TRBV20-1; perhaps D is TRBD1 or TRBD2 (7 bases each). V was clipped by 5 bases and J by 3 bases, with 14 bases between them. The germline V gene encodes CDR1 DFQATT and CDR2 SNEGSKA (reference sequence). The CDR3 has 13 residues. CDR3 residues: CSARQGGDYEQYF. The CDR3 DNA is TGCAGTGCTCGACAGGGAGGGGACTACGAGCAGTACTTC.

This clonotype was seen many times. The junction differs from germline at one of its ends, possibly a read error. V usage is TRBV11-3 and J usage is TRBJ1-1; the match to TRBD1 covers 10 bases. The CDR3 runs to 15 residues. CDR1 is SGHNT, CDR2 YENEEA, per germline. In DNA form, the CDR3 reads TGTGCCAGCAGCCACGGGACAGGGGTGAAGACTGAAGCTTTCTTT. The encoded protein is CASSHGTGVKTEAFF.

The chain is built from TRBV30 and TRBJ1-3; no clear D. The CDR3 runs to 12 residues. Trimming cost V 7 bases and J 4 bases, with 11 bases left between them. Per the germline V gene, CDR1 is GTSNPN and CDR2 is SVGIG (reference sequence). CDR3 amino acids: CALERLGNTIYF. In nucleotides, the CDR3 is TGTGCCTTAGAAAGATTAGGAAACACCATATATTTT.

The V and J genes are TRBV3-1 and TRBJ1-2, with 7 bases identical to TRBD1. Germline CDR1 LGHDT, CDR2 YNNKEL (reference sequence). The V gene end was trimmed by 0 bases and the J gene end by 0 bases; junction bases not matched to a gene: 4. The CDR3 extends over 16 amino acids. CDR3 sequence reads: CASSQELGTANYGYTF. In DNA form, the CDR3 reads TGTGCCAGCAGCCAAGAATTGGGGACAGCTAACTATGGCTACACCTTC.

V and J are TRBV28 and TRBJ1-2; D might be TRBD1 (6 bases). Germline V gene lookup returns CDR1 MDHEN and CDR2 SYDVKM. CDR3 length equals 15 residues. V was pared by 4 bases and J by 5 bases, with 17 bases between. CDR3 nucleotide sequence: TGTGCCAGCAGTTCAATACCGGGGGCTTCATATGGCTACACCTTC. Amino acids: CASSSIPGASYGYTF.

This chain uses TRBV12-3 or TRBV12-4 with TRBJ2-7; tentatively, D is TRBD2 (6 bases). V was cut by 8 bases and J by 3 bases, with 17 bases left in between. The CDR3 sequence is 14 residues long. For the CDR3, the DNA is TGTGCCAGCTCAGTCCGTCAGGGAGGCTACGAGCAGTACTTC. Its translation is CASSVRQGGYEQYF.

This chain joins TRBV28 and TRBJ2-2; D is unclear. V lost 0 bases, J lost 3 bases, and 11 bases lay in between. Germline V gene sequence: CDR1 MDHEN, CDR2 SYDVKM. The CDR3 length is 16 residues. CDR3 residues: CASSLWQGVDTGELFF. CDR3 sequence (DNA): TGTGCCAGCAGTTTATGGCAAGGAGTTGACACCGGGGAGCTGTTTTTT.

This clonotype was found many times. This chain joins TRBV11-3 and TRBJ1-5; the D is unclear. V was pared by 0 bases and J by 4 bases, with 7 bases between. Germline V gene lookup returns CDR1 SGHNT and CDR2 YENEEA. This CDR3 has 14 amino acids. The CDR3 DNA follows: TGTGCCAGCAGCTTAGACGGGCCGAATCAGCCCCAGCATTTT. Amino acid sequence: CASSLDGPNQPQHF.

V and J are TRBV12-3 or TRBV12-4 and TRBJ1-2; no definite D call. The CDR3 has 13 amino acids. The V and J ends lost 3 bases and 4 bases respectively, with 9 bases between them. This chain's CDR3 is CASSLGKSYGYTF. The DNA of the CDR3 is TGTGCCAGCAGTTTGGGAAAAAGCTATGGCTACACCTTC.

This clonotype was detected ten times or more. The chain couples TRBV11-2 to TRBJ1-1, with TRBD1 matching 10 bases. Germline V lookup: CDR1 SGHAT, CDR2 FQNNGV. Trimming at V came to 5 bases and at J to 0 bases, leaving 3 bases not matched to a gene. This CDR3 has 15 amino acids. CDR3 bases: TGTGCCAGCAGCCAAGACAGGGGGCTGAACACTGAAGCTTTCTTT. Protein product: CASSQDRGLNTEAFF.

In regard to this clonotype: Being one base from a much bigger clone, this may be a read error. V and J are TRBV2 and TRBJ2-1; 9 nucleotides match TRBD1. Germline V gene lookup returns CDR1 SNHLY and CDR2 FYNNEI. V was clipped by 4 bases and J by 7 bases; unmatched bases: 5. The length of the CDR3 is 14 residues. The chain's CDR3 is CASSAGTGWNEQFF. The CDR3 DNA reads TGTGCCAGCAGTGCCGGGACAGGGTGGAATGAGCAGTTCTTC.

This clonotype was observed a few times. This chain links TRBV19 with TRBJ2-5; no clear D gene. Germline CDR1 reads LNHDA; CDR2 reads SQIVND (reference sequence). The CDR3 is 13 residues long. V was pared by 5 bases and J by 1 base, with 8 bases between. The CDR3 DNA reads TGTGCCAGTAGTCCTCCGACCCAAGAGACCCAGTACTTC. The encoded protein is CASSPPTQETQYF.

The chain has TRBV7-6 and TRBJ2-3, with TRBD1 identical over 8 bases. The CDR3 spans 16 residues. Trimming removed 5 bases from V and 1 base from J; junction bases left unmatched: 8. Germline V CDR1 and CDR2: SGHVS, FNYEAQ. The CDR3 sequence is CASSLGATGGTDTQYF. The CDR3 DNA follows: TGTGCCAGCAGCCTAGGGGCGACAGGGGGCACAGATACGCAGTATTTT.

This clonotype was counted a few times. The V call is TRBV5-6, the J call TRBJ2-7, with a weak D call TRBD2 (6 bases). With 1 base removed from V and 6 bases from J, the gap between germline ends came to 8 bases. The CDR3 consists of 12 residues. Germline loops: CDR1 SGHDT, CDR2 YYEEEE. CDR3 sequence: CASSLPGSEQYF. The CDR3 nucleotides read TGTGCCAGCAGCTTGCCCGGGAGCGAGCAGTACTTC.

The sample holds many counts of this clonotype. J is TRBJ2-1 and V is TRBV27, with D possibly being TRBD2 (6 bases). Per germline, CDR1 MNHEY and CDR2 SMNVEV (reference sequence). The CDR3 is 12 amino acids. The germline V and J ends were trimmed by 5 bases and 7 bases, with 9 bases remaining between them. The CDR3 is CASSPGLNEQFF. The CDR3 DNA sequence: TGTGCCAGCAGTCCGGGACTGAATGAGCAGTTCTTC.

The chain recombines TRBV20-1 with TRBJ1-2; maybe TRBD1 (6 bases). The germline gives CDR1 DFQATT, CDR2 SNEGSKA (reference sequence). The CDR3 length is 15 residues. V was trimmed by 6 bases and J by 2 bases, leaving 19 bases between them. The CDR3 protein is CSATRPWTANYGYTF. DNA of the CDR3: TGCAGTGCAACCCGTCCCTGGACAGCCAACTATGGCTACACCTTC.